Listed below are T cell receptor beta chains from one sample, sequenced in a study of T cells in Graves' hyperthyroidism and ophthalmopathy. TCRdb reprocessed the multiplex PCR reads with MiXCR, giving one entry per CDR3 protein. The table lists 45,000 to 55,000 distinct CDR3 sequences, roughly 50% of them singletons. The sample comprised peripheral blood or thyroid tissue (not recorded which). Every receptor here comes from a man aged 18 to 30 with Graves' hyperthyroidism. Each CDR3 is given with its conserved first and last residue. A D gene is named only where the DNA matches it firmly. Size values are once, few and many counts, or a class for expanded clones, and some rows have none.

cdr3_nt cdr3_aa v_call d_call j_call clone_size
TGTGCCAGCAGCGTTCAGGGGGGCAGGGAGACCCAGTACTTC CASSVQGGRETQYF TRBV9 . TRBJ2-5 medium-sized
TGCGCCAGCAGTGATGGGGGCGCGGGTTCACCCCTCCACTTT CASSDGGAGSPLHF TRBV10-2 . TRBJ1-6 many
TGTGCCAGCAGCCGGACAGGCAATCAGCCCCAGCATTTT CASSRTGNQPQHF TRBV2 . TRBJ1-5 few
TGTGCCATCGGTGAGTCGATGGGCGCGGGTGGCTATACCTTC CAIGESMGAGGYTF TRBV10-3 . TRBJ1-2 .
TGTGCCAGCAGCTTAGGGACAGGGGTATCACCCCTCCACTTT CASSLGTGVSPLHF TRBV7-9 TRBD1 TRBJ1-6 once
TGCGCCAGCAACAACCCTAGCACAGATACGCAGTATTTT CASNNPSTDTQYF TRBV5-1 . TRBJ2-3 many
TGTGCCAGCAGACAGGGTAGGGGGAGCTCTGGGGCCAACGTCCTGGCTTTC CASRQGRGSSGANVLAF TRBV6-1 . TRBJ2-6 .
TGTGCCAGCAGCTTAGACGGGAGAGGGGGCGCTTGGTATGGCTACACCTTC CASSLDGRGGAWYGYTF TRBV7-8 TRBD1 TRBJ1-2 .
TGTGCCAGCAGAGAGCGTTGGAACACTGAAGCTTTCTTT CASRERWNTEAFF TRBV6-5 . TRBJ1-1 many
TGCGCCAGCAGCCAAGGGACAGGGTTGGCCGAAGCTTTCTTT CASSQGTGLAEAFF TRBV7-9 TRBD1 TRBJ1-1 .
TGCAGTGCTATTAAACAGGGCCGGGGCAATCAGCCCCAGTACTTC CSAIKQGRGNQPQYF TRBV20-1 . TRBJ2-5 .